This passage covers 29 T cell receptor beta chains from one sample sequenced in a study of T cells of healthy individuals. Each CDR3 protein gets one entry after TCRdb re-called the 5' RACE reads with MiXCR. Of about 41,000 distinct CDR3 sequences in the sample, 4.5% are singletons; the top ten hold 9% to 10%. These receptors were collected from a human donor in good health.

This clonotype counts as medium-sized. The J gene is TRBJ1-6, the V gene TRBV6-4, with 9 bases matching TRBD1. V shed 0 bases and J 7 bases; nucleotides not matched to a gene: 1. CDR3 length: 15 residues. Germline V gene lookup returns CDR1 MRHNA and CDR2 SNTAGT. The CDR3 nucleotides read TGTGCCAGCAGTGACTCCGGGACAGGGAATTCACCCCTCCACTTT. It specifies CASSDSGTGNSPLHF.

This clonotype was seen a handful of times. This sequence joins TRBV11-3 and TRBJ2-1, with D uncertain. The CDR3 has 17 amino acids. V lost 5 bases, J lost 0 bases, and 17 bases lay in between. The germline V gene encodes CDR1 SGHNT and CDR2 YENEEA. The CDR3 DNA is TGTGCCAGCAGCCTGATCGGCGTTTTGGGCTCCTACAATGAGCAGTTCTTC. Translation gives CASSLIGVLGSYNEQFF.

This chain uses TRBV12-3 or TRBV12-4 with TRBJ2-1; 14 nucleotides match TRBD2. The junction had 4 bases not matched to a gene; V was cut back by 2 bases and J by 10 bases. CDR3 length equals 15 residues. The CDR3 DNA is TGTGCCAGCAGTTTACCGGGACTAGCGGGGGTAGAGCAGTTCTTC. Its protein product is CASSLPGLAGVEQFF.

This clonotype showed up many times. The V gene is TRBV6-5, the J gene TRBJ2-1; TRBD2 matches at 8 bases. The CDR3 contains 15 residues. CDR1 is MNHEY and CDR2 is SVGAGI in the germline V gene. Trimming cost V 4 bases and J 6 bases; bases outside gene matches: 8. The CDR3 DNA is TGTGCCAGCAGTTGGGGCGGGGGGAGTGGCAATGAGCAGTTCTTC. It yields the protein CASSWGGGSGNEQFF.

V gene TRBV10-3 combines with J gene TRBJ1-1; a weak D match, TRBD1 (6 bases). The germline V and J ends were trimmed by 3 bases and 7 bases, with 12 bases remaining between them. Germline CDR1 ENHRY, CDR2 SYGVKD. The CDR3 sequence is 13 residues long. The CDR3 region has the DNA TGTGCCATCAGTGAAACAGGGTTCGGTGAAGCTTTCTTT. This codes for CAISETGFGEAFF.

In this sample, this clonotype turned up many times. The chain is built from TRBV20-1 and TRBJ2-3, with D maybe TRBD1 (7 bases). Deletions cut 3 bases from V and 3 bases from J, with 16 bases between. The CDR3 spans 15 residues. CDR1 DFQATT and CDR2 SNEGSKA come from the germline V gene (reference sequence). CDR3 DNA sequence: TGCAGTGCTAGGGGGAGGAGGGGGCGAACAGATACGCAGTATTTT. This codes for CSARGRRGRTDTQYF.

There are many counts of this clonotype. The genes are TRBV7-2 and TRBJ2-2, with TRBD1 matching over 7 bases. The CDR3 spans 14 residues. V lost 1 base and J lost 7; bases outside the gene matches: 3. The germline V gene encodes CDR1 SGHTA and CDR2 FQGNSA. The CDR3 loop reads CASSLETGLGELFF. In nucleotides, the CDR3 is TGTGCCAGCAGCTTAGAGACAGGGCTCGGGGAGCTGTTTTTT.

The rearrangement uses TRBV18 and TRBJ1-1; TRBD1 aligns across 11 bases. Unmatched junction bases numbered 5, after V lost 3 bases and J lost 5 bases. The CDR3 totals 15 residues. Germline CDR1 reads KGHSH; CDR2 reads LQKENI. The CDR3 loop is CASSPSGQGETEAFF. DNA for the CDR3: TGTGCCAGCTCACCGTCGGGACAGGGGGAGACTGAAGCTTTCTTT.

CDR3 residues: CASSQPPGGYTF. CDR3 bases: TGTGCCAGCAGTCAACCGCCGGGAGGCTACACCTTC. The chain has TRBV12-3 or TRBV12-4 and TRBJ1-2; D unresolved. The CDR3 has 12 residues. Trimming removed 5 bases at V and 8 bases at J, with 12 bases between.

This clonotype was seen many times. V and J are TRBV6-5 and TRBJ2-7, with D perhaps being TRBD1 or TRBD2 (5 bases each). With 6 bases removed from V and 3 bases from J, the gap between germline ends came to 18 bases. Germline V gene lookup returns CDR1 MNHEY and CDR2 SVGAGI. There are 15 residues in the CDR3. CDR3 loop: CASRWSWDGHYEQYF. CDR3 DNA sequence: TGTGCCAGCAGATGGAGCTGGGACGGACACTACGAGCAGTACTTC.

This chain joins TRBV29-1 and TRBJ2-5; 8 bases agree with TRBD2. The junction had 3 bases not matched to a gene; V was cut back by 5 bases and J by 4 bases. Germline V lookup: CDR1 SQVTM, CDR2 ANQGSEA. CDR3 size: 12 residues. CDR3 in amino acids: CSVPGLGETQYF. As DNA, the CDR3 is TGCAGCGTTCCGGGACTAGGAGAGACCCAGTACTTC.

This clonotype was recorded at least ten times. The rearrangement uses TRBV7-8 and TRBJ2-3; D might be TRBD2 (7 bases). CDR1 and CDR2 (germline): SGHVS, FQNEAQ. Trimming removed 5 bases from V and 0 bases from J, with 21 bases in between. The CDR3 totals 18 residues. This CDR3 is CASSPKGGGPYSTDTQYF. The CDR3 nucleotides are TGTGCCAGCAGCCCCAAAGGGGGGGGGCCTTATAGCACAGATACGCAGTATTTT.

In this sample, this clonotype turned up many times. This chain joins TRBV4-1 and TRBJ2-2; TRBD2 is a possible D gene (6 bases). The CDR3 runs 15 residues. Germline V gene lookup returns CDR1 MGHRA and CDR2 YSYEKL. V dropped 4 bases and J dropped 0 bases, with 9 bases sitting between them. The CDR3 spells CASSLGTANTGELFF. CDR3 nucleotides: TGCGCCAGCAGCCTAGGGACTGCGAACACCGGGGAGCTGTTTTTT.

This clonotype was seen repeatedly, ten times or more. The gene calls are TRBV20-1 and TRBJ2-3; the D call may be TRBD1 or TRBD2 (6 bases each). Deletions cut 3 bases from V and 6 bases from J, with 16 bases between. The length of the CDR3 is 14 residues. Germline CDR1 and CDR2: DFQATT and SNEGSKA (reference sequence). The CDR3, as DNA: TGCAGTGCTAGGGGGGGACAAATAAGGGATACGCAGTATTTT. This encodes CSARGGQIRDTQYF.

This clonotype was recorded many times. This chain uses TRBV5-1 with TRBJ2-3; D unresolved. Between the trimmed V and J ends, which lost 0 bases and 0 bases, there was a span of 14 bases. CDR3 length: 17 amino acids. CDR1 is SGHRS and CDR2 is YFSETQ in the germline V gene. The CDR3 coding sequence is TGCGCCAGCAGCTTGGGTAACTCTATGAGAAGCACAGATACGCAGTATTTT. Protein: CASSLGNSMRSTDTQYF.

In its sample, this clonotype was seen many times. The chain recombines TRBV12-3 or TRBV12-4 with TRBJ2-1; D gene ambiguous. V lost 8 bases to trimming and J lost 6 bases, with 8 bases between them. The CDR3 covers 11 residues. The CDR3 sequence is CASRIGNEQFF. DNA of the CDR3: TGTGCCAGCCGGATTGGCAATGAGCAGTTCTTC.

The genes are TRBV4-1 and TRBJ1-4; 7 bases match TRBD1. J lost 8 bases, V lost 2 bases, and 8 bases had no gene match. Germline CDR1 is MGHRA and CDR2 is YSYEKL. The CDR3 has 15 amino acids. CDR3 amino acids: CASSQQTGLGEKLFF. The CDR3 DNA reads TGCGCCAGCAGCCAACAGACAGGGTTGGGGGAAAAACTGTTTTTT.

This clonotype was counted at least ten times. The J gene is TRBJ2-3, the V gene TRBV6-5; maybe TRBD2 (6 bases). This CDR3 is 14 amino acids long. V lost 8 bases, J lost 0 bases, and 12 bases lay in between. CDR1 is MNHEY, CDR2 SVGAGI, per germline. The CDR3 sequence: CASGRTPSTDTQYF. The CDR3 nucleotides read TGTGCCAGCGGGAGGACCCCTAGCACAGATACGCAGTATTTT.

This clonotype was seen repeatedly, ten times or more. The chain is built from TRBV12-3 or TRBV12-4 and TRBJ2-2; 9 bases are shared with TRBD2. The CDR3 is 15 residues long. The J segment lost 6 bases and the V segment lost 7 bases, leaving 9 bases of the junction unmatched. The CDR3: CASKLNSGSSGELFF. The CDR3 bases are TGTGCCAGCAAACTCAATAGCGGGAGTTCCGGGGAGCTGTTTTTT.

This clonotype was detected many times. This sequence joins TRBV6-5 and TRBJ2-2; D is ambiguous. Germline-derived CDR1 and CDR2 are MNHEY and SVGAGI. V lost 0 bases to trimming and J lost 2 bases, with 4 bases between them. The CDR3 consists of 14 residues. The chain's CDR3 is CASSYSVNTGELFF. In DNA form, the CDR3 reads TGTGCCAGCAGTTACTCCGTCAACACCGGGGAGCTGTTTTTT.

This clonotype was counted at least ten times. The chain is built from TRBV29-1 and TRBJ1-2; possible D gene TRBD1, 5 bases. The CDR3 totals 13 residues. The germline V and J ends were trimmed by 4 bases and 8 bases, with 17 bases remaining between them. CDR1 is SQVTM, CDR2 ANQGSEA, per germline. The CDR3 DNA reads TGCAGCGTTGGGGAACAGGCAGCACTCGGCTACACCTTC. Encoded protein: CSVGEQAALGYTF.

At least ten counts were recorded for this clonotype. The chain links TRBV18 to TRBJ2-6; D not resolved. Germline V gene data show CDR1 as KGHSH and CDR2 as LQKENI. The CDR3 spans 16 residues. The V gene lost 2 bases and the J gene lost 2 bases, with 10 bases spanning the gap. CDR3 in DNA: TGTGCCAGCTCACCAGGGCCGCAAGCTGGGGCCAACGTCCTGACTTTC. It yields the protein CASSPGPQAGANVLTF.

The sample holds many counts of this clonotype. The chain recombines TRBV19 with TRBJ2-3; the D is unclear. The V and J ends lost 2 bases and 5 bases respectively, with 11 bases between them. CDR1 and CDR2 from the germline V gene are LNHDA and SQIVND (reference sequence). CDR3 length: 14 amino acids. CDR3 sequence (DNA): TGTGCCAGTAGTATACACGGGTCGGTAGATACGCAGTATTTT. It yields the protein CASSIHGSVDTQYF.

In this sample, this clonotype turned up a few times. V and J are TRBV6-5 and TRBJ2-1; D not certain. Trimming left V 0 bases short and J 4 bases short, with 7 bases between. The germline CDR1 and CDR2 sequences are MNHEY and SVGAGI. The CDR3 extends over 14 amino acids. The CDR3 DNA follows: TGTGCCAGCAGTTACTCCACACAATACAATGAGCAGTTCTTC. Translating it yields CASSYSTQYNEQFF.

This clonotype was seen many times. J is TRBJ1-2 and V is TRBV29-1, with D unclear. V lost 0 bases, J lost 5 bases, and 13 bases lay in between. Germline CDR1 reads SQVTM; CDR2 reads ANQGSEA. The CDR3 runs to 14 residues. This chain's CDR3 is CSVEDARRSYGYTF. The CDR3 DNA is TGCAGCGTTGAAGATGCAAGGAGATCTTATGGCTACACCTTC. The whole variable domain, filled in from reference TRBV29-1 and TRBJ1-2, reads SAVISQKPSRDICQRGTSLTIQCQVDSQVTMMFWYRQQPGQSLTLIATANQGSEATYESGFVIDKFPISRPNLTFSTLTVSNMSPEDSSIYLCSVEDARRSYGYTFGSGTRLTVV.

This clonotype was counted ten times or more. This chain links TRBV11-1 with TRBJ1-1, with D unresolved. Trimming pared 6 bases from V and 6 bases from J, leaving 14 bases between. The CDR3 runs 13 residues. Germline CDR1 and CDR2: SGHAT and FQDESV (reference sequence). The CDR3: CASRKTAGAEAFF. The CDR3 DNA reads TGTGCCAGCAGGAAGACGGCCGGGGCTGAAGCTTTCTTT.

Many counts were recorded for this clonotype. The genes are TRBV7-6 and TRBJ2-7, with no clear D. V was pared by 5 bases and J by 3 bases, with 11 bases between. Germline CDR1 reads SGHVS; CDR2 reads FNYEAQ. This CDR3 spans 13 amino acids. As DNA, the CDR3 is TGTGCCAGCAGCCTGGGCTCCTTCTACGAGCAGTACTTC. Translation: CASSLGSFYEQYF.

This clonotype has ten or more counts. J is TRBJ2-1 and V is TRBV4-1; 7 positions agree with TRBD2. CDR3 length equals 16 residues. Per the germline V gene, CDR1 is MGHRA and CDR2 is YSYEKL. V was pared by 0 bases and J by 6 bases, with 8 bases of the junction left unmatched. CDR3 loop: CASSQDRGVRSNEQFF. In nucleotides, the CDR3 is TGCGCCAGCAGCCAAGATCGGGGGGTGCGGAGCAATGAGCAGTTCTTC.

This clonotype was seen at least ten times. V gene TRBV23-1 combines with J gene TRBJ2-7; possibly TRBD2 for D (7 bases). TRBV23-1 is known as an ORF, though its function is uncertain. V lost 0 bases and J 4 bases, leaving 19 bases between the germline ends. This CDR3 contains 17 residues. The CDR3 bases are TGCGCCAGCAGTCAATCCTGCGTCGGAAGGGGGGGATACGAGCAGTACTTC. Its protein is CASSQSCVGRGGYEQYF.